This TCR beta chain was found in a study of shared clonotypes between healthy human individuals. Looking at the study overall: Used for every donor were three CD4 naive, three CD4 memory, two CD8 naive and one CD8 memory plate.

The V gene end was trimmed by 3 bases and the J gene end by 5 bases; junction bases not matched to a gene: 8. The CDR3 consists of 16 residues. Germline V gene lookup returns CDR1 SGHNT and CDR2 YYREEE (reference sequence). Overall study findings and caveats: The four-donor shared clonotypes exceeded non-shared clonotypes in generation probability, with non-shared ones scoring lower. Naive CD4 clonotype sharing across a handful of donors was about 5%.

Clones were read by immunoSEQ multiplex PCR, and TCRdb kept only the in-frame ones, dropping some. The sample contains millions of clones, about 95% of which appear only once. A remark on this clone: As yet, its antigen is unknown.

In the naive CD8 group, cells lacked CD45RO and were positively selected for CCR7, so terminally differentiated effector memory CD45RA+ cells were left out. The sequenced sample was naive CD8+ T cells sorted from blood. The rearrangement uses TRBV5-4 and TRBJ2-1; 10 bases are shared with TRBD1. The sequence came from a young man in good health. The CDR3 DNA reads TGTGCCAGCAGCTGGGACAGGGGAAAGTTAGACAATGAGCAGTTCTTC. This encodes CASSWDRGKLDNEQFF.